This T cell receptor (beta chain) stems from a study of stem cell transplantation in POMP-related autoinflammatory disease. The study, taken as a whole, reports: In PRAID patients, the number of distinct TRB V-J gene pairings was restricted.

In regard to this clone: Its antigen is still unknown.

The data were produced by immunoSEQ multiplex PCR, yet TCRdb's version contains in-frame clones alone and is incomplete. Of roughly 1,200 clones detected, around 72% appear once; the ten largest clones hold about 61%. CDR1 LGHNA and CDR2 YNFKEQ come from the germline V gene. The CDR3 runs to 14 residues. V lost 0 bases, J lost 7 bases, and 9 bases lay in between. The clonotype comes from a human donor in good health. Sequenced input: CD8+ T cells from PBMCs. The chain links TRBV4-2 to TRBJ1-4, with a possible D match to TRBD1 (5 bases). CDR3 nucleotide sequence: TGTGCCAGCAGCCAAGAAGAGGGGATTGAAAAACTGTTTTTT. Protein: CASSQEEGIEKLFF.